Presented here are 32 T cell receptor beta chains from one specimen sequenced in a study of blood T cell repertoires in COVID-19. TCRdb's copy holds only in-frame clones and misses some; the assay was immunoSEQ multiplex PCR. There are 70,000 or so clones in the sample; roughly nine tenths occur only once, and about a tenth lies in the top ten. The sample taken for sequencing was peripheral blood. The receptors here all came from a human donor in a cohort sampled during active COVID-19.

This clone was seen only once. An end of the junction differs from the germline gene, which may be a read error. This chain uses TRBV5-4 with TRBJ2-7, with TRBD2 matching 8 bases. CDR3 length: 14 amino acids. Looked up from germline, CDR1 is SGHNT and CDR2 is YYREEE (reference sequence). This CDR3 is CASSLDGRLAGIKF. CDR3 DNA: TGTGCCAGCAGCTTGGACGGTCGGCTAGCGGGCATAAAGTTC.

By frequency in the sample, this clone is medium-sized (0.01 to 0.1%). CDR3 sequence: CASSDPPGETGGYEQYF. As DNA, the CDR3 is TGTGCCAGCAGTGACCCCCCGGGAGAGACAGGGGGTTACGAGCAGTACTTC. The rearrangement uses TRBV9 and TRBJ2-7; 9 bases fit TRBD1. The CDR3 loop spans 17 amino acids. Looked up from germline, CDR1 is SGDLS and CDR2 is YYNGEE. V trimming: 5 bases; J trimming: 4 bases; junction bases outside the gene matches: 16.

The rearrangement joins TRBV5-8 to TRBJ1-5; unclear D gene. The V gene's germline CDR1 is SGHTS and CDR2 YDEGEE. This CDR3 region has 18 residues. The V and J ends lost 1 base and 0 bases respectively, with 17 bases between them. The CDR3 loop reads CASSLRRGSTNSNQPQHF. In nucleotides, the CDR3 is TGTGCCAGCAGCTTGCGCCGGGGAAGCACCAATAGCAATCAGCCCCAGCATTTT. The full variable domain, completed using reference TRBV5-8 and TRBJ1-5, is EAGVTQSPTHLIKTRGQQATLRCSPISGHTSVYWYQQALGLGLQFLLWYDEGEERNRGNFPPRFSGRQFPNYSSELNVNALELEDSALYLCASSLRRGSTNSNQPQHFGDGTRLSIL.

The chain joins TRBV28 to TRBJ1-3; 7 bases are a match to TRBD1. Germline CDR1 reads MDHEN; CDR2 reads SYDVKM. CDR3 size: 15 residues. Germline trimming cut 7 bases from V and 0 bases from J; bases unmatched to any gene: 6. This CDR3 is CASMLTGPSGNTIYF. The CDR3 nucleotides are TGTGCCAGCATGCTGACAGGGCCCTCTGGAAACACCATATATTTT.

CDR3: CASSGDQETQYF. The CDR3, as DNA: TGTGCCAGCTCAGGGGACCAAGAGACCCAGTACTTC. The chain is built from TRBV19 and TRBJ2-5; tentatively, D is TRBD1 (6 bases). Per germline, CDR1 LNHDA and CDR2 SQIVND (reference sequence). The length of the CDR3 is 12 residues. Trimming stripped 9 bases from V and 0 bases from J, with 8 bases between.

The chain couples TRBV5-1 to TRBJ1-6; the D gene is possibly TRBD1 (5 bases). Germline V gene data show CDR1 as SGHRS and CDR2 as YFSETQ. V gave up 2 bases and J gave up 8 bases, with 8 bases separating them. This CDR3 has 13 amino acids. CDR3 sequence (DNA): TGCGCCAGCAGCTTAGCAGGGCATTCACCCCTCCACTTT. This encodes CASSLAGHSPLHF.

This sequence joins TRBV2 and TRBJ2-3, with TRBD1 matching 7 bases. V lost 5 bases and J lost 3; bases outside the gene matches: 8. Germline loops: CDR1 SNHLY, CDR2 FYNNEI. The CDR3 has 15 residues. The CDR3 DNA sequence: TGTGCCAGCAGTACGGACAGGAGTAGGACAGATACGCAGTATTTT. This codes for CASSTDRSRTDTQYF.

The CDR3 loop reads CASSRRSGANVLTF. The CDR3 DNA follows: TGCGCCAGCAGCCGGCGGTCTGGGGCCAACGTCCTGACTTTC. The chain combines TRBV4-3 with TRBJ2-6; D gene uncertain. V shed 4 bases and J shed 1 base, with 5 bases lying between them. CDR3 size: 14 residues. Per germline, CDR1 LGHNA and CDR2 YSLEER.

The rearrangement joins TRBV9 to TRBJ2-2, with TRBD2 identical over 11 bases. The CDR3 totals 20 residues. Germline V gene lookup returns CDR1 SGDLS and CDR2 YYNGEE. With V trimmed by 3 bases and J by 3 bases, 16 bases remained unmatched. The CDR3 DNA reads as TGTGCCAGCAGCGGGGGCGGGTTAGCGGGAGGGCCTGAGGACACCGGGGAGCTGTTTTTT. It specifies CASSGGGLAGGPEDTGELFF.

The chain joins TRBV9 to TRBJ1-1, with 9 bases fitting TRBD1. The J segment lost 7 bases and the V segment lost 2 bases, leaving 6 bases of the junction unmatched. The CDR3 extends over 14 amino acids. Germline CDR1 is SGDLS and CDR2 is YYNGEE. CDR3 DNA: TGTGCCAGCAGCGTCACAGGGGGCGCGTTTGAAGCTTTCTTT. This encodes CASSVTGGAFEAFF. Together with reference TRBV9 and TRBJ1-1, the CDR3 gives the full variable domain: DSGVTQTPKHLITATGQRVTLRCSPRSGDLSVYWYQQSLDQGLQFLIQYYNGEERAKGNILERFSAQQFPDLHSELNLSSLELGDSALYFCASSVTGGAFEAFFGQGTRLTVV.

The genes are TRBV10-3 and TRBJ1-1, with TRBD1 as a possible D gene (5 bases). V was cut by 0 bases and J by 1 base, with 9 bases left in between. Per the germline V gene, CDR1 is ENHRY and CDR2 is SYGVKD. CDR3 length equals 15 residues. CDR3 loop: CAISESGLRNTEAFF. CDR3 nucleotide sequence: TGTGCCATCAGTGAGTCGGGGCTACGGAACACTGAAGCTTTCTTT.

The V call is TRBV5-1, the J call TRBJ2-3, with no clear D. This CDR3 region has 14 residues. Trimming removed 0 bases from V and 0 bases from J, with 5 bases in between. The germline V gene has CDR1 SGHRS and CDR2 YFSETQ. The CDR3 region has the DNA TGCGCCAGCAGCTTGGAGAGTAGCACAGATACGCAGTATTTT. This codes for CASSLESSTDTQYF.

The CDR3 loop is CASSLELAGLYEQYF. The CDR3 nucleotides read TGCGCCAGCAGCTTGGAATTAGCGGGACTCTACGAGCAGTACTTC. J is TRBJ2-7 and V is TRBV5-1; 8 nucleotides line up with TRBD2. The ends lost 0 bases at V and 3 bases at J; junction bases unmatched: 5. The germline CDR1 and CDR2 sequences are SGHRS and YFSETQ. The CDR3 runs to 15 residues.

The chain recombines TRBV28 with TRBJ2-5; maybe TRBD2 (6 bases). Trimming took 2 bases from V and 5 from J, leaving 9 bases between them. Germline values: CDR1 MDHEN, CDR2 SYDVKM. CDR3 length equals 13 residues. The CDR3, as DNA: TGTGCCAGCAGTTTACAACGGGGGGAGACCCAGTACTTC. Translating gives CASSLQRGETQYF.

The chain employs TRBV9 and TRBJ2-1; TRBD2 matches at 10 bases. The J segment lost 8 bases and the V segment lost 4 bases, leaving 12 bases of the junction unmatched. Germline V lookup: CDR1 SGDLS, CDR2 YYNGEE. The CDR3 spans 16 residues. CDR3 region: CASSPRGSGRAYEQFF. CDR3 DNA sequence: TGTGCCAGCAGCCCCAGGGGGAGCGGGAGGGCCTATGAGCAGTTCTTC.

This clone was recorded only once. This chain connects TRBV9 to TRBJ1-4, with a possible D match to TRBD1 (5 bases). With 0 bases removed from V and 8 bases from J, the gap between germline ends came to 11 bases. The CDR3 totals 14 residues. CDR1 is SGDLS and CDR2 is YYNGEE in the germline V gene. For the CDR3, the DNA is TGTGCCAGCAGCGTAGGCGGGGGTGACGAAAAACTGTTTTTT. Translation gives CASSVGGGDEKLFF.

The gene calls are TRBV6-5 and TRBJ2-5; 10 nucleotides line up with TRBD2. The germline V gene encodes CDR1 MNHEY and CDR2 SVGAGI. With 8 bases clipped from V and 4 bases from J, the junction kept 10 bases outside the gene matches. The CDR3 extends over 15 amino acids. CDR3 nucleotide sequence: TGTGCCAGCCCCGGGAGGGCTAGCGGGAGAGAGACCCAGTACTTC. Encoded protein: CASPGRASGRETQYF.

This clone ranks as medium-sized (0.01 to 0.1%). The V call is TRBV5-6, the J call TRBJ1-2; 7 nucleotides align to TRBD1. Germline trimming cut 4 bases from V and 7 bases from J; bases unmatched to any gene: 10. Germline CDR1 and CDR2: SGHDT and YYEEEE. The CDR3 extends over 14 amino acids. Written as DNA, the CDR3 is TGTGCCAGCAGCCCACTAACAGGGGCCACTGGCTACACCTTC. Its translation: CASSPLTGATGYTF.

The V gene is TRBV18, the J gene TRBJ1-4; TRBD1 agrees at 7 bases. The V gene's germline CDR1 is KGHSH and CDR2 LQKENI. The CDR3 has 15 residues. Losses at the gene ends were 3 bases for V and 8 bases for J; bases not matched to a gene: 9. As DNA, the CDR3 is TGTGCCAGCTCACCGAGACAGGGTTGTCGGGAAAAACTGTTTTTT. Translating gives CASSPRQGCREKLFF. Based on the CDR3 plus reference TRBV18 and TRBJ1-4, the full variable domain is NAGVMQNPRHLVRRRGQEARLRCSPMKGHSHVYWYRQLPEEGLKFMVYLQKENIIDESGMPKERFSAEFPKEGPSILRIQQVVRGDSAAYFCASSPRQGCREKLFFGSGTQLSVL.

The V gene is TRBV24-1, the J gene TRBJ2-3, with TRBD1 matching over 9 bases. After removal of 4 bases from V and 6 bases from J, the junction contained 7 bases not matched to a gene. CDR1 is KGHDR, CDR2 SFDVKD, per germline. There are 15 residues in the CDR3. The CDR3 reads CATSDQGQGYDTQYF. DNA of the CDR3: TGTGCCACCAGTGACCAGGGACAGGGTTATGATACGCAGTATTTT.

The V and J genes are TRBV5-4 and TRBJ2-6; possibly TRBD2 for D (6 bases). The CDR3 covers 17 residues. Germline V lookup: CDR1 SGHNT, CDR2 YYREEE (reference sequence). V was cut by 4 bases and J by 2 bases, with 16 bases left in between. The CDR3 DNA reads TGTGCCAGCAGCCCGTCCCTCACGGGGGCTGGGGCCAACGTCCTGACTTTC. It yields the protein CASSPSLTGAGANVLTF.

This clone was counted many times. The chain carries TRBV27 and TRBJ2-3, with 8 bases identical to TRBD1. The CDR3 is made up of 16 amino acids. Trimming cost V 4 bases and J 3 bases; bases outside gene matches: 9. Germline CDR1 reads MNHEY; CDR2 reads SMNVEV (reference sequence). The CDR3 coding sequence is TGTGCCAGCAGTTCCCCGACAGGGGCGGGGACAGATACGCAGTATTTT. Translation gives CASSSPTGAGTDTQYF.

This sequence joins TRBV6-5 and TRBJ2-1; no clear D. The CDR3 sequence is 12 residues long. Trimming took off 5 bases at V and 6 bases at J, with 8 bases between the two ends. CDR1 and CDR2 (germline): MNHEY, SVGAGI. CDR3 residues: CASSRAPNEQFF. Here the CDR3 DNA reads TGTGCCAGCAGTCGCGCGCCCAATGAGCAGTTCTTC.

The chain employs TRBV30 and TRBJ2-1; TRBD2 matches at 9 bases. The V and J ends lost 0 bases and 7 bases, in that order; junction bases with no gene match: 7. This CDR3 has 15 amino acids. Germline V lookup: CDR1 GTSNPN, CDR2 SVGIG (reference sequence). CDR3 amino acids: CAWSVLAGEGNEQFF. DNA of the CDR3: TGTGCCTGGAGTGTATTAGCGGGAGAGGGTAATGAGCAGTTCTTC.

The chain employs TRBV5-4 and TRBJ1-3, with no clear D. Between the trimmed V and J ends, which lost 0 bases and 2 bases, there was a span of 12 bases. CDR1 SGHNT and CDR2 YYREEE come from the germline V gene (reference sequence). CDR3 length: 16 amino acids. The DNA of the CDR3 is TGTGCCAGCAGCTTGGAAGGAGGGAGCACTGGAAACACCATATATTTT. Its protein is CASSLEGGSTGNTIYF. Based on the CDR3 plus reference TRBV5-4 and TRBJ1-3, the full variable domain is ETGVTQSPTHLIKTRGQQVTLRCSSQSGHNTVSWYQQALGQGPQFIFQYYREEENGRGNFPPRFSGLQFPNYSSELNVNALELDDSALYLCASSLEGGSTGNTIYFGEGSWLTVV.

This clone was found once. This chain connects TRBV6-6 to TRBJ2-7; 8 bases line up with TRBD2. The CDR3 has 13 residues. V lost 4 bases to trimming and J lost 6 bases; unmatched junction nucleotides: 5. Germline CDR1 MNHNY, CDR2 SVGAGI (reference sequence). The CDR3 coding sequence is TGTGCCAGCAGTTCAGCGGGAGTCCCCGAGCAGTACTTC. This codes for CASSSAGVPEQYF.

This chain links TRBV6-5 with TRBJ2-7; 9 bases map to TRBD1. This CDR3 is built from 15 residues. The ends lost 4 bases at V and 5 bases at J; junction bases unmatched: 9. CDR1 MNHEY and CDR2 SVGAGI come from the germline V gene. CDR3 nucleotide sequence: TGTGCCAGCAGTTCCTCCCCGACAGGGGGGAACGAGCAGTACTTC. Its protein product is CASSSSPTGGNEQYF.

The gene calls are TRBV2 and TRBJ1-2, with D maybe TRBD1 (6 bases). The germline CDR1 and CDR2 sequences are SNHLY and FYNNEI. The V and J ends lost 1 base and 5 bases respectively, with 14 bases between them. The CDR3 has 15 amino acids. The CDR3 DNA is TGTGCCAGCAGTGAAGAGGGCAGGGGAAGATATGGCTACACCTTC. Its translation: CASSEEGRGRYGYTF.

The genes are TRBV5-4 and TRBJ1-4; D uncertain. Germline V gene data show CDR1 as SGHNT and CDR2 as YYREEE (reference sequence). Trimming cost V 3 bases and J 0 bases, with 9 bases left between them. This CDR3 spans 15 amino acids. Written as DNA, the CDR3 is TGTGCCAGCAGCTACTTCTCTGCAACTAATGAAAAACTGTTTTTT. This codes for CASSYFSATNEKLFF.

CDR3 bases: TGCGCCAGCAGCCAAGATACTGATTTCTCGTATGGAAACACCATATATTTT. Encoded protein: CASSQDTDFSYGNTIYF. The chain is built from TRBV4-1 and TRBJ1-3, with D hard to call. The CDR3 sequence is 17 residues long. From germline, CDR1 is MGHRA and CDR2 YSYEKL. The V gene lost 0 bases and the J gene lost 3 bases, with 15 bases spanning the gap.

The chain employs TRBV6-1 and TRBJ2-5, with 11 bases lining up with TRBD1. This CDR3 has 15 residues. Germline CDR1 reads MNHNS; CDR2 reads SASEGT. J lost 5 bases, V lost 1 base, and 3 bases had no gene match. The chain's CDR3 is CASSEGTGGGETQYF. CDR3 sequence (DNA): TGTGCCAGCAGTGAAGGGACAGGGGGCGGTGAGACCCAGTACTTC.

The chain has TRBV7-2 and TRBJ2-3; a weak D match, TRBD2 (6 bases). CDR1 SGHTA and CDR2 FQGNSA come from the germline V gene. The CDR3 runs to 14 residues. V was cut by 5 bases and J by 0 bases, with 9 bases left in between. The CDR3 is CASSPGLSTDTQYF. The CDR3, as DNA: TGTGCCAGCAGCCCGGGACTGAGCACAGATACGCAGTATTTT.